The sample holds a few counts of the clone carrying this TCR beta chain. The antigen is unknown. This sample is part of a study of early T cells in non-severe SARS-CoV-2 infection. Across the whole study: Sequencing was performed on bulk RNA from unsorted whole blood, leaving chains unpaired. Study-wide points: A preference for anti-spike CD8 responses marked VDJdb matching, which missed private and CD4 specificities.

Unique molecular identifiers tagged individual cDNA molecules. TCRdb processed the 5' RACE reads anew with MiXCR; each CDR3 protein has one entry. Of fewer than 80,000 distinct CDR3 sequences listed, 9.5% are singletons. Sequenced input: whole blood. This TCR was recovered from an adult who was a healthcare worker with PCR-confirmed SARS-CoV-2 infection or an uninfected control (not recorded which).

CDR3 in DNA: TGTGCCAGCCATGCGATGGGGAATGAAAAACTGTTTTTT. Amino acid sequence: CASHAMGNEKLFF. This sequence joins TRBV6-6 and TRBJ1-4; D unclear. The CDR3 length is 13 residues. The germline CDR1 and CDR2 sequences are MNHNY and SVGAGI (reference sequence). Between the trimmed V and J ends, which lost 8 bases and 5 bases, there was a span of 12 bases.